This entry concerns a single T cell receptor (beta chain). Its antigen remains unknown. This record comes from a study of blood T cells in healthy people across ages. Study findings and constraints: In the absence of known donor CMV status, changes in expanded clonotypes were possibly confounded.

The V segment lost 7 bases and the J segment 4 bases; nucleotides outside the gene matches: 13. CDR3 size: 15 residues. CDR1 and CDR2 from the germline V gene are SGHRS and YFSETQ. With a J-beta primer mix and a sample-barcoded 5' primer, a second PCR ran about 6 to 11 cycles. Each CDR3 protein gets one entry after TCRdb re-called the 5' RACE reads with MiXCR. The table shows 750,000 to 950,000 distinct CDR3 sequences, with roughly 25% occurring only once. This sample also belongs to another study, concerning T cells of mothers and their children. From that paper: Sequencing returned over 9 million TCR beta CDR3 reads per mother and several million per child. Regardless of relatedness, pairs show thymic selection shaping TCR recombination output in a similar manner. Slightly higher, non-significant overlap characterized related mother-child pairs relative to unrelated pairs.

The specimen was blood. The chain has TRBV5-1 and TRBJ1-1; 7 bases are shared with TRBD1. The clonotype comes from a boy aged 5-17 years in good health. This CDR3 is CASRLDRVSSTEAFF. The CDR3 coding sequence is TGCGCCAGCCGACTCGACAGGGTTTCTTCCACTGAAGCTTTCTTT. Full variable domain (outside the CDR3, taken from reference TRBV5-1 and TRBJ1-1): KAGVTQTPRYLIKTRGQQVTLSCSPISGHRSVSWYQQTPGQGLQFLFEYFSETQRNKGNFPGRFSGRQFSNSRSEMNVSTLELGDSALYLCASRLDRVSSTEAFFGQGTRLTVV.